One TCR beta chain is described in this entry. Its antigen is not yet known. Mismatch with germline at one junction end may stem from a read error. The sample belongs to a study of tumor-infiltrating lymphocytes in primary liver carcinoma (dated by TCRdb to about 2017). Background for the entire study: Hepatocellular carcinoma (four) or combined HCC and intrahepatic cholangiocarcinoma (one) was present in the five patients, who were three men and two women aged 30 to 69 years. The tumors of the five patients were staged as T1-T3 N0M0, with maximum diameters ranging from about 4 to 10 cm. Roughly 3.65 to 7.13 million productive TCRbeta reads were obtained per sample, and no significant difference in read depth was found between tissue types. For each liver tumor, the study sampled five regions along with adjacent normal tissue and blood, and applied TCRbeta repertoire sequencing, expression microarrays and whole-exome sequencing. TCRbeta repertoire sequencing covered 35 specimens from 5 patients: roughly 25 tumor regions, 5 adjacent noncancerous liver tissues and 5 peripheral blood samples. The 25 or so tumor region samples were profiled with Agilent mRNA microarrays so that TCRbeta repertoire diversity could be related to the local molecular phenotype. High reproducibility was observed for the technical replicate repertoires, with mean shared-clone rates about 0.89 and correlation coefficients above 0.98.

Starting from about 550 ng total RNA, TCRbeta-specific cDNA was produced by reverse transcription with a constant-region primer and ProtoScript II reverse transcriptase. Three nested multiplex PCR rounds, following a slightly modified ARM-PCR procedure, were used to build the TCRbeta libraries. The first two PCR rounds used multiplex TRBV1-TRBV30 forward primers with a Cbeta reverse primer, each for about 10 cycles. Sample barcodes and Illumina adapters were added in a final 25-cycle PCR using Deep VentR polymerase. Before sequencing, amplicons of 200-500 bp were gel-purified using a QIAquick gel extraction kit. An Illumina HiSeq 2500 was used to sequence the TCRbeta amplicons, generating 250-bp paired-end reads. The original methods were these. Quality trimming of reads was performed with Trimmomatic v0.33, and paired reads were merged with FLASH v1.2.11 so that full CDR3 sequences could be recovered. V, D and J germline segments were assigned to the rearranged TCRbeta sequences using MiGEC v1.2.1b. Clonotype statistics and Shannon-Wiener diversity indices were calculated with VDJtools v1.0.0. To reduce sampling bias, subsequent analyses other than the diversity analysis used only the 250 most abundant clonotypes in each sample. TCRdb took the public reads, trimmed them with fastp at Q25, ran MiXCR for clone calling and kept in-frame beta chains. Rows with one shared CDR3 protein collapse into an entry with the most common genes and DNA. The V and J calls were not made by the authors but by TCRdb's processing. This sample has 99,000 or so distinct CDR3 sequences in its table, and roughly 69% of those were observed once. The ten top clones hold around 8.8% of the sample.

Without any cell sorting, total RNA and DNA were co-extracted from roughly 18-30 mg of bulk tissue using the AllPrep DNA/RNA mini kit. Surgical resection was performed in China between November 2015 and early 2016 on about five patients with histopathologically diagnosed primary liver carcinoma. Chronic HBV infection was present in the patients, and the patients were treatment-naive at sampling. Five spatially separated regions were sampled from each tumor: the superior, inferior, left-lateral and right-lateral poles, plus the tumor centre. According to histology, viable tumor cells made up more than 75% of every tumor sample. Pieces of fresh tumor and adjacent tissue were cut in half, with one half kept in RNAlater at -80 degrees C and the other half sent for histology. Overall results and qualifications from the work: Repertoire overlap was found to be higher between tumor regions (mean roughly 36%) than between tumor-adjacent (approximately 17%) or tumor-blood (14%) pairs, consistent with antigen-driven expansion. Because the samples were bulk and unsorted, CD4+ and CD8+ T cell repertoires could not be compared. Just about 7-25% of top clones turned up in all five regions of a tumor, which suggests spatial heterogeneity among tumor-infiltrating T cells. Because sequencing covered only the TCR beta chain and unpaired alpha chains were not captured, true repertoire diversity is likely underestimated. With just a few patients in the study, the authors point out that the findings should be validated in a larger study. A significantly larger repertoire fraction was made up by the top 250 clones in tumors than in blood (p = 0.039).

Inclusive of the bounding cysteine and phenylalanine, the CDR3 is 16 residues long. Only CDR3 DNA is held: 48 bases, read in frame from base 1. CDR1 and CDR2 are read off the germline V gene as SGDLS and YYNGEE. The sequence was collected from a woman between 55 and 75 years old with primary liver carcinoma and hepatitis B virus infection. Sequenced: liver tumor tissue from sampling region 5. What the cell subset or site label conveys for this sample: tumor region T5, tumor centre. This chain is built from TRBV9 and TRBJ1-2; the D gene cannot be resolved reliably. The CDR3 region reads CVSSAGPGMDGYGYTF. At the DNA level, the sequence is TGTGTCAGCAGCGCAGGCCCCGGCATGGACGGATATGGCTACACCTTC.